Listed here are 2 T cell receptor beta chains from one sample, sequenced in a study of human T cells and chemical hapten exposure. Whole blood, unfractionated, served as the material for total RNA extraction. TCRdb reprocessed the 5' RACE reads with MiXCR, giving one entry per CDR3 protein. The sample includes about 140,000 distinct CDR3 sequences, 3.5% to 5% of them seen just once. These TCRs come from a female donor in good health.

The chain combines TRBV5-1 with TRBJ2-1; weak D call: TRBD1 (5 bases). The V end was cut by 0 bases, the J end by 3 bases, with 10 bases between. The CDR3 runs 15 residues. Germline-derived CDR1 and CDR2 are SGHRS and YFSETQ. The CDR3 coding sequence is TGCGCCAGCAGCTTGGGGGGCAGAATCTACAATGAGCAGTTCTTC. This sequence encodes CASSLGGRIYNEQFF.

The rearrangement joins TRBV2 to TRBJ2-7; D remains unclear. CDR1 SNHLY and CDR2 FYNNEI come from the germline V gene. Deletions cut 2 bases from V and 3 bases from J, with 2 bases between. This CDR3 is built from 11 residues. CDR3 region: CASSERYEQYF. CDR3 DNA sequence: TGTGCCAGCAGTGAACGCTACGAGCAGTACTTC.